A single sample gave rise to the 5 T cell receptor beta chains below, sequenced in a study of CD8+ T cells in alopecia areata. Regarding treatment: oral pan-JAK inhibitor, 5-10 mg twice daily. TCR sequencing used cDNA made by reverse transcription of extracted RNA. Libraries were prepared by immunoSEQ multiplex PCR; TCRdb keeps only in-frame clonotypes and omits some of them. The data show approximately 280,000 clones, 55% to 75% seen once. The material sequenced was CD4+ T cells sorted from blood, taken at week 24, from a patient treated with tofacitinib. The receptor set was obtained from a human donor with alopecia areata.

This clone was detected a few times. The CDR3 region has the DNA TGCGCCAGCAGTGAAAGGGAGACCCAGTACTTC. This codes for CASSERETQYF. The chain combines TRBV5-1 with TRBJ2-5; no definite D call. Trimming removed 5 bases from V and 5 bases from J, with 7 bases in between. In germline, CDR1 is SGHRS, CDR2 YFSETQ. This CDR3 spans 11 amino acids.

Here the CDR3 DNA reads TGTGCCAGCACCCCGACAGCTAACTATGGCTACACCTTC. This encodes CASTPTANYGYTF. V and J are TRBV6-6 and TRBJ1-2; a weak D match, TRBD1 (5 bases). V dropped 7 bases and J dropped 0 bases, with 9 bases sitting between them. The CDR3 has 13 residues. CDR1 and CDR2 from the germline V gene are MNHNY and SVGAGI (reference sequence).

The chain is built from TRBV29-1 and TRBJ1-1; D not certain. Germline V lookup: CDR1 SQVTM, CDR2 ANQGSEA. V dropped 0 bases and J dropped 7 bases, with 9 bases sitting between them. CDR3 size: 12 residues. In DNA form, the CDR3 reads TGCAGCGTTGAAGATGGAGGGATTGAAGCTTTCTTT. Its translation is CSVEDGGIEAFF.

This rearrangement joins TRBV29-1 to TRBJ2-7, with TRBD1 as a possible D gene (6 bases). Per the germline V gene, CDR1 is SQVTM and CDR2 is ANQGSEA. With 1 base removed from V and 1 base from J, the gap between germline ends came to 17 bases. The CDR3 runs 16 residues. The DNA of the CDR3 is TGCAGCGTTGAAGGTGGGGTAACAGGGAGTTCCTACGAGCAGTACTTC. Amino acids: CSVEGGVTGSSYEQYF.

The chain has TRBV5-1 and TRBJ2-2; D is ambiguous. The ends were cut back, 7 bases at V and 0 bases at J, with 7 bases in the middle. The V gene's germline CDR1 is SGHRS and CDR2 YFSETQ. This CDR3 region has 13 residues. CDR3 amino acids: CASANTNTGELFF. The CDR3 region has the DNA TGCGCCAGCGCAAATACGAACACCGGGGAGCTGTTTTTT.